These T cell receptor beta chains were read from a single sample in a study of vaccination and CD4 T cells after COVID-19. TCRdb analysed the PCR reads with MiXCR anew, one entry per CDR3 protein. The sample shows approximately 6,000 distinct CDR3 sequences, around 56% of them seen only once. These receptors lack a known antigen. The sample comprised CD4+ T cells from blood, cultured in vitro. These receptors came from a human donor who had recovered from COVID-19. Each CDR3 is given with its conserved first and last residue. D genes are given only for firm matches. Part of the rows lack a size; the others show once, few, many or a class for expanded clones.

V gene: TRBV21-1; J gene: TRBJ2-4; clone size: .; D gene: .; CDR3 DNA: TGTGCCAGCAGCCCGCGCCCAGTAGCCAAAAACATTCAGTACTTC; CDR3 protein: CASSPRPVAKNIQYF
V gene: TRBV6-1; J gene: TRBJ1-2; clone size: .; D gene: TRBD1; CDR3 DNA: TGTGCCAGCAGTGTCGACAGGGCCTATAGCTACACCTTC; CDR3 protein: CASSVDRAYSYTF
V gene: TRBV2; J gene: TRBJ1-1; clone size: .; D gene: .; CDR3 DNA: TGTGCCAGCAGCAGGTGGCAGGACAACACTGAAGCTTTCTTT; CDR3 protein: CASSRWQDNTEAFF
V gene: TRBV5-8; J gene: TRBJ1-5; clone size: .; D gene: .; CDR3 DNA: TGTGCCAGCAGCTCCGACCGGGATCGGCCCCAGCATTTT; CDR3 protein: CASSSDRDRPQHF
V gene: TRBV6-1; J gene: TRBJ1-2; clone size: few; D gene: .; CDR3 DNA: TGTGCCAGCACAGGCGTATGGGACTATGGCTACACCTTC; CDR3 protein: CASTGVWDYGYTF
V gene: TRBV28; J gene: TRBJ1-6; clone size: .; D gene: .; CDR3 DNA: TGTGCCAGCAGACTGACAGAGAGTTATAATTCACCCCTCCACTTT; CDR3 protein: CASRLTESYNSPLHF
V gene: TRBV7-2; J gene: TRBJ2-1; clone size: .; D gene: .; CDR3 DNA: TGTGCCAGCAGCTTAGCGCCGACTTCACCGCCGTTCTTC; CDR3 protein: CASSLAPTSPPFF
V gene: TRBV6-1; J gene: TRBJ2-6; clone size: .; D gene: .; CDR3 DNA: TGTGCCAGCAGCTATCAGGGAAGGTACTCTGGGGCCAACGTCCTGACTTTC; CDR3 protein: CASSYQGRYSGANVLTF
V gene: TRBV7-9; J gene: TRBJ2-5; clone size: .; D gene: .; CDR3 DNA: TGTGCCAGCAGCTTAGGCGTGACGCGAGAGACCCAGTACTTC; CDR3 protein: CASSLGVTRETQYF
V gene: TRBV21-1; J gene: TRBJ1-2; clone size: .; D gene: .; CDR3 DNA: TGTGCCAGCAGCAAAAGGAACACCCGCTACACCTTC; CDR3 protein: CASSKRNTRYTF
V gene: TRBV24-1; J gene: TRBJ2-6; clone size: few; D gene: .; CDR3 DNA: TGTGCCACCAGTGGAAGGGGCTCTGGGGCCAACGTCCTGACTTTC; CDR3 protein: CATSGRGSGANVLTF
V gene: TRBV28; J gene: TRBJ2-5; clone size: .; D gene: TRBD2; CDR3 DNA: TGTGCCAGCAGCACCAACAGCGGGAGGGTTCAAGAGACCCAGTACTTC; CDR3 protein: CASSTNSGRVQETQYF
V gene: TRBV5-1; J gene: TRBJ1-4; clone size: once; D gene: TRBD1; CDR3 DNA: TGCGCCAGCAGCGGAGGGACAGCTAATGAAAAACTGTTTTTT; CDR3 protein: CASSGGTANEKLFF
V gene: TRBV27; J gene: TRBJ2-7; clone size: .; D gene: .; CDR3 DNA: TGTGCCAGCAGGGCGGGCCGAGCGGACAATTATTACGAGCAGTACTTC; CDR3 protein: CASRAGRADNYYEQYF
V gene: TRBV20-1; J gene: TRBJ2-7; clone size: .; D gene: TRBD2; CDR3 DNA: TGCAGTGCTTCCAGCGGGAGGAACTACGAGCAGTACTTC; CDR3 protein: CSASSGRNYEQYF
V gene: TRBV2; J gene: TRBJ2-7; clone size: medium-sized; D gene: .; CDR3 DNA: TGTGCCAGCAGGAGACAGGCCAATACCTACGAGCAGTACTTC; CDR3 protein: CASRRQANTYEQYF
V gene: TRBV20-1; J gene: TRBJ1-6; clone size: few; D gene: .; CDR3 DNA: TGCAGTGTCCCGGACTCAAAGGGGAATTCACCCCTCCACTTT; CDR3 protein: CSVPDSKGNSPLHF
V gene: TRBV6-1; J gene: TRBJ2-7; clone size: .; D gene: TRBD1; CDR3 DNA: TGTGCCAGCAGCCCAGACAGGGCGGTCGAGCAGTACTTC; CDR3 protein: CASSPDRAVEQYF
V gene: TRBV12-3/TRBV12-4; J gene: TRBJ1-1; clone size: .; D gene: .; CDR3 DNA: TGTGCCAGCAGGGGGAGAGGGACTGAAGCTTTCTTT; CDR3 protein: CASRGRGTEAFF
V gene: TRBV19; J gene: TRBJ2-3; clone size: .; D gene: TRBD2; CDR3 DNA: TGTGCCAGTAGTACTATTAGCGGGGGGGCAGCAGATACGCAGTATTTT; CDR3 protein: CASSTISGGAADTQYF
V gene: TRBV6-5; J gene: TRBJ1-1; clone size: .; D gene: .; CDR3 DNA: TGTGCCAGCAGTTCCAGTTTGGGCAGGGGACCTGAAGCTTTCTTT; CDR3 protein: CASSSSLGRGPEAFF
V gene: TRBV7-9; J gene: TRBJ1-3; clone size: .; D gene: .; CDR3 DNA: TGTGCCAGCAGCTTTGAGCTCTCTGGAAACACCATATATTTT; CDR3 protein: CASSFELSGNTIYF
V gene: TRBV7-9; J gene: TRBJ1-4; clone size: .; D gene: .; CDR3 DNA: TGTGCCAGCAGCTTCCAGGGTGAGGGTGAAAAACTGTTTTTT; CDR3 protein: CASSFQGEGEKLFF
V gene: TRBV20-1; J gene: TRBJ2-2; clone size: .; D gene: .; CDR3 DNA: TGCAGTGGACGGGACCCCAACACCGGGGAGCTGTTTTTT; CDR3 protein: CSGRDPNTGELFF
V gene: TRBV10-1; J gene: TRBJ1-4; clone size: .; D gene: .; CDR3 DNA: TGCGCCAGCAGTTCCGGACTGGGGATTAATGAAAAACTGTTTTTT; CDR3 protein: CASSSGLGINEKLFF
V gene: TRBV27; J gene: TRBJ1-6; clone size: .; D gene: TRBD1; CDR3 DNA: TGTGCCAGCAGTTCCCCGAGACAGGGCTATAATTCACCCCTCCACTTT; CDR3 protein: CASSSPRQGYNSPLHF
V gene: TRBV11-2; J gene: TRBJ2-3; clone size: .; D gene: .; CDR3 DNA: TGTGCCAGCAGCTTAGAAGGGGGGCATAGCACAGATACGCAGTATTTT; CDR3 protein: CASSLEGGHSTDTQYF
V gene: TRBV7-6; J gene: TRBJ2-3; clone size: .; D gene: TRBD1; CDR3 DNA: TGTGCCAGCAGCTTTTCAACAGGGGGCTGGACAGATACGCAGTATTTT; CDR3 protein: CASSFSTGGWTDTQYF
V gene: TRBV7-8; J gene: TRBJ2-7; clone size: .; D gene: TRBD2; CDR3 DNA: TGTGCCAGCAGCTCATCCCTACTAGCGGGGGATTCCTACGAGCAGTACTTC; CDR3 protein: CASSSSLLAGDSYEQYF
V gene: TRBV12-3/TRBV12-4; J gene: TRBJ1-5; clone size: once; D gene: .; CDR3 DNA: TGTGCCAGCAGTTTAGTGGCAGGGAGAAATCAGCCCCAGCATTTT; CDR3 protein: CASSLVAGRNQPQHF